This T cell receptor gamma chain was sequenced for a study of γδ T cells in repeated Plasmodium falciparum infection. Background on the study: Malian gammadelta TCRs were studied during no-transmission periods and across acute malaria episodes.

Both TRG and TRD chains were sequenced from each sorted sample. TCRdb reanalysed the multiplex PCR reads with CATT. The sample shows 11,000 to 15,000 gamma-chain clones, 1.6% of them seen only once. This clone appeared a few times. Its antigen is unknown. The TCRdb protein comes from a much larger clone and disagrees with this DNA's translation at residue 7, likely due to a read error; the protein given here is derived from the DNA. Vgamma9/Vdelta2+ and Vdelta2-negative gammadelta T cells were flow-sorted from PBMC for bulk sequencing. Study results and caveats: Donors in Mali lived in a small rural village, largely one ethnic group. Waves of new clonotype selection appeared after repeated controlled infections in Vdelta2-negative, largely Vdelta1+, gammadelta T cells.

Trimming took 5 bases from V and 13 from J; bases not matched to a gene: 19. The CDR3 has 15 residues. Germline-derived CDR1 and CDR2 are EGSTGY and YDSYTSSV. The TCR was taken from a pool of human donors (malaria-infected and uninfected, not separated). Sequenced: gamma-delta T cells from blood. The chain has TRGV4 and TRGJP1. TCRdb gives no J gene; it was assigned here by matching the DNA to germline. For the CDR3, the DNA is TGTGCCACCTGGGCCCTAAGTCTAAATGTGTTGTTCAAGATATTT. Translated: CATWALSLNVLFKIF.